The present TCR beta chain was sequenced within a study of cytotoxic CD8 clonotypes in ibrutinib-treated CLL. Overall study results and limits: Public clonotypes were rare and shrank or held steady on treatment. Having risen at ibrutinib response, clonality had fallen back toward baseline by progression.

This CDR3 contains 15 residues. CDR1 is SGHRS, CDR2 YFSETQ, per germline. After removal of 4 bases from V and 2 bases from J, the junction contained 6 bases not matched to a gene. As for this clone: The antigen remains unidentified.

Investigators sought sequencing depths of between 1 in 200,000 and 1 in 1 million T cells. Sequencing was performed with immunoSEQ multiplex PCR; in TCRdb, only in-frame clones are kept and a portion is missing. The table includes 150,000 or so clones, approximately 90% detected once. This TCR was recovered from a human donor with chronic lymphocytic leukemia. The sequencing used PBMCs, collected at disease progression, from a patient treated with ibrutinib. This chain links TRBV5-1 with TRBJ2-7; 10 bases agree with TRBD2. The CDR3 region is CASSLTSGITYEQYF. CDR3 in DNA: TGCGCCAGCAGCCTTACTAGCGGGATAACCTACGAGCAGTACTTC.